This is a list of T cell receptor beta chains from one sample in a study of shared clonotypes between healthy human individuals. The repertoire was sequenced with immunoSEQ multiplex PCR; TCRdb's copy has only in-frame clones and lacks some. The sample shows around 200,000 clones, over 80% of them seen only once. The sample was naive CD4+ T cells sorted from blood. All receptors derive from a woman aged 25-40 years in good health. CDR3s include the opening cysteine and the closing phenylalanine or tryptophan. Each record gives: CDR3 protein, CDR3 DNA, J gene, D gene, clone size, V gene. A D gene is named only where the DNA matches it firmly. Clone size is stated in some rows and not others, as once, few, many or a class when expanded.

CASRPDRGSQPQHF TGTGCCAGCAGACCGGACAGAGGATCTCAGCCCCAGCATTTT TRBJ1-5 - - TRBV6-5
CASSYSAGSTDTQYF TGTGCCAGCAGTTACTCGGCGGGTAGCACAGATACGCAGTATTTT TRBJ2-3 - - TRBV6-5
CATSKTNYPYEQYF TGTGCCACCAGCAAAACAAACTACCCCTACGAGCAGTACTTC TRBJ2-7 - - TRBV15
CASSYSKTSNQPQHF TGTGCCAGCAGTTACTCGAAGACTAGCAATCAGCCCCAGCATTTT TRBJ1-5 - - TRBV6-5
CASSALQGGQYEQYF TGTGCCAGTAGTGCCTTACAGGGGGGACAATACGAGCAGTACTTC TRBJ2-7 TRBD1 - TRBV19
CASSFAGGVGTYEQYF TGTGCCAGCAGTTTCGCGGGGGGGGTTGGCACCTACGAGCAGTACTTC TRBJ2-7 TRBD2 - TRBV27
CSAAYYEQYF TGCAGTGCGGCTTACTACGAGCAGTACTTC TRBJ2-7 - - TRBV20-1
CASSLEGLGTQYF TGCGCCAGCAGCTTAGAGGGGCTCGGGACCCAGTACTTC TRBJ2-5 - - TRBV5-1
CASSPRVFYGYTF TGTGCCAGCAGTCCTAGGGTCTTCTATGGCTACACCTTC TRBJ1-2 - - TRBV28
CASLSPGASYEQYF TGTGCCAGCCTATCGCCGGGGGCGTCCTACGAGCAGTACTTC TRBJ2-7 - - TRBV28
CASSPLYEQYF TGTGCCAGCAGCCCACTATACGAGCAGTACTTC TRBJ2-7 - - TRBV2
CASSFLHSPGEAFF TGTGCCAGCAGCTTCCTCCACTCCCCCGGTGAAGCTTTCTTT TRBJ1-1 - - TRBV11-1
CASSRGYGNQPQHF TGTGCCAGCAGCAGGGGGTATGGCAATCAGCCCCAGCATTTT TRBJ1-5 TRBD1 - TRBV28
CASSHRPGSHNEKLFF TGTGCCAGCAGCCATCGACCGGGATCTCATAATGAAAAACTGTTTTTT TRBJ1-4 - - TRBV5-4
CASEGQGAEAFF TGTGCCAGCGAAGGACAGGGGGCTGAAGCTTTCTTT TRBJ1-1 TRBD1 once TRBV28
CASSPTGGSYNEQFF TGTGCCAGCAGCCCGACTGGCGGATCCTACAATGAGCAGTTCTTC TRBJ2-1 - once TRBV11-2
CASSLKAGNTEAFF TGTGCCAGCAGCTTAAAGGCCGGGAACACTGAAGCTTTCTTT TRBJ1-1 - - TRBV11-2
CASSFSGDYGYTF TGCGCCAGCAGCTTCTCGGGGGACTATGGCTACACCTTC TRBJ1-2 - - TRBV5-1
CASSEFGTGLNEKLFF TGTGCCAGCAGTGAATTCGGGACCGGTCTTAATGAAAAACTGTTTTTT TRBJ1-4 - - TRBV25-1
CASSPRVGPNTGELFF TGTGCCAGCTCACCACGGGTCGGGCCGAACACCGGGGAGCTGTTTTTT TRBJ2-2 - - TRBV18
CASSSTESGSSYEQYF TGTGCCAGCAGCTCGACAGAAAGCGGGAGCAGCTACGAGCAGTACTTC TRBJ2-7 TRBD2 - TRBV13
CSASTDTQYF TGCAGTGCGTCGACAGATACGCAGTATTTT TRBJ2-3 - - TRBV20-1
CASSRDRVPEAFF TGTGCCAGTAGCCGGGACAGGGTCCCTGAAGCTTTCTTT TRBJ1-1 TRBD1 - TRBV19
CASREARGPYEQYF TGCGCCAGCAGGGAGGCTAGGGGTCCCTACGAGCAGTACTTC TRBJ2-7 - - TRBV10-2
CASSPSGGSNNEQFF TGTGCCAGCTCACCGTCAGGGGGTAGTAACAATGAGCAGTTCTTC TRBJ2-1 TRBD1 - TRBV18
CASQGEGGEQFF TGTGCCTCCCAAGGAGAAGGCGGTGAGCAGTTCTTC TRBJ2-1 - - TRBV19
CASSYEGANTEAFF TGTGCCAGCAGTTACGAGGGGGCTAACACTGAAGCTTTCTTT TRBJ1-1 TRBD1 - TRBV6-5
CASSITAPPSGNTIYF TGTGCCAGTAGTATAACCGCACCACCCTCTGGAAACACCATATATTTT TRBJ1-3 - - TRBV19
CASSPPRGVDNEQFF TGTGCCAGCTCACCACCGAGAGGGGTCGATAATGAGCAGTTCTTC TRBJ2-1 - - TRBV18
CASSPRDISYEQYF TGTGCCAGCAGCCCCCGGGACATCTCCTACGAGCAGTACTTC TRBJ2-7 - - TRBV13
CASSFRQGNTGELFF TGTGCCAGCAGCTTTCGTCAGGGGAACACCGGGGAGCTGTTTTTT TRBJ2-2 - - TRBV11-2
CASSLRTDSYEQYF TGTGCCAGCAGCTTAAGGACAGATTCCTACGAGCAGTACTTC TRBJ2-7 - - TRBV7-8
CASSRDREETQYF TGTGCCAGCTCACGGGACAGGGAAGAGACCCAGTACTTC TRBJ2-5 TRBD1 once TRBV18